This TCR beta chain is drawn from a study of T cell responses to AZD1222 COVID-19 vaccine. The study's findings and limits: Donors skewed white British and female; clonal diversity was possibly underestimated. Increases in Spike-specific TCR breadth and depth were seen after two AZD1222 doses. Only 5 or 6 AZD1222 recipients tested seropositive at baseline. Repertoire collection took place solely once the T cell response had peaked.

On this clone: As yet, its antigen is unknown.

The protocol was immunoSEQ multiplex PCR, while the TCRdb copy is restricted to in-frame clones and leaves out a portion. The table lists over 150,000 clones, roughly 90% of them singletons. CDR3 length: 15 residues. V lost 2 bases, J lost 4 bases, and 6 bases stayed unmatched. Germline V gives CDR1 SGHTS, CDR2 YDEGEE. The V gene is TRBV5-8, the J gene TRBJ1-1; 9 nucleotides line up with TRBD1. The sequencing here drew on peripheral blood, taken on day 0 of AZD1222 vaccination. This receptor was obtained from an adult in good health. DNA of the CDR3: TGTGCCAGCAGCTTATACCGGGACAGGGTCACTGAAGCTTTCTTT. Encoded protein: CASSLYRDRVTEAFF. The whole variable domain, remainder taken from reference TRBV5-8 and TRBJ1-1, is EAGVTQSPTHLIKTRGQQATLRCSPISGHTSVYWYQQALGLGLQFLLWYDEGEERNRGNFPPRFSGRQFPNYSSELNVNALELEDSALYLCASSLYRDRVTEAFFGQGTRLTVV.